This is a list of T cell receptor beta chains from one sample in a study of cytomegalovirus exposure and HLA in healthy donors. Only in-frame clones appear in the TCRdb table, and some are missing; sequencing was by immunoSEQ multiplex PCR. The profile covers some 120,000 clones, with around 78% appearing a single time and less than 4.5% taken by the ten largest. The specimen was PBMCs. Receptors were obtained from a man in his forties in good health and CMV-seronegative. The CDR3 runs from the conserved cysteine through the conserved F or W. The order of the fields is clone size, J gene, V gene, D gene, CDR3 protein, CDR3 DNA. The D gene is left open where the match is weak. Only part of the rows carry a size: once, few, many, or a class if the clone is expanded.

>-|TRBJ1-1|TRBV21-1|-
CASSKADREKNTEAFF
TGTGCCAGCAGCAAAGCGGACAGGGAAAAGAACACTGAAGCTTTCTTT
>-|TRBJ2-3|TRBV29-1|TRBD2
CSAGGGERDTQYF
TGCAGCGCCGGGGGGGGTGAAAGAGATACGCAGTATTTT
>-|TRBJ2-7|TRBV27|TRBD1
CASSLNRGLLSYEQYF
TGTGCCAGCAGTTTAAACAGGGGGCTTTTGTCCTACGAGCAGTACTTC
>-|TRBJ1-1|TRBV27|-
CASSFSGITEAFF
TGTGCCAGCAGTTTTTCGGGTATCACTGAAGCTTTCTTT
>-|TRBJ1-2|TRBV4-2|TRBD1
CASSQLTGGIFGYTF
TGTGCCAGCAGCCAGTTAACAGGGGGAATTTTTGGCTACACCTTC
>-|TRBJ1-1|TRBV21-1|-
CASDQGTEAFF
TGTGCCAGCGACCAGGGGACTGAAGCTTTCTTT
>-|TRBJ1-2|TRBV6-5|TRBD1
CASSYLRDRGPEGYTF
TGTGCCAGCAGCTACCTCCGGGACAGGGGGCCGGAGGGCTACACCTTC
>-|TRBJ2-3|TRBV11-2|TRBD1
CASSQTGVSTDTQYF
TGTGCCAGCAGCCAGACAGGGGTTAGCACAGATACGCAGTATTTT
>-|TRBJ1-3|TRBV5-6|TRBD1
CASTHRRAGGAVNTIYF
TGTGCCAGTACCCACAGGAGGGCAGGGGGCGCGGTTAACACCATATATTTT
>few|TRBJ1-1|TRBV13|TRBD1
CASSPEQGRTEAFF
TGTGCCAGCAGCCCCGAACAGGGGAGGACTGAAGCTTTCTTT
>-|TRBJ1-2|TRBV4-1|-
CASSQDRAGPGYTF
TGCGCCAGCAGCCAAGATCGGGCGGGACCTGGCTACACCTTC
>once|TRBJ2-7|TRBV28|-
CASSGIGGARDEQYF
TGTGCCAGCAGTGGGATAGGAGGGGCCAGGGACGAGCAGTACTTC
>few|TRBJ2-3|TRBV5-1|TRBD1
CASSRDRVADTQYF
TGCGCCAGCAGTAGGGACAGGGTTGCAGATACGCAGTATTTT
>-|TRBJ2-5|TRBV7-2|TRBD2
CASSLRSGGQETQYF
TGTGCCAGCAGCTTACGTAGCGGGGGGCAAGAGACCCAGTACTTC
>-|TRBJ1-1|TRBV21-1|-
CASSKASRDRFIMNTEAFF
TGTGCCAGCAGCAAAGCGTCGAGGGACAGGTTTATCATGAACACTGAAGCTTTCTTT
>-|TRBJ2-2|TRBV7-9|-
CASSSQGYGTGELFF
TGTGCCAGCAGCTCCCAGGGGTATGGGACCGGGGAGCTGTTTTTT
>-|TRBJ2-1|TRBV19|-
CASSIDGQYNEQFF
TGTGCCAGTAGTATCGATGGGCAGTACAATGAGCAGTTCTTC
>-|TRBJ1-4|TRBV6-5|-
CASSPGVGGEKLFF
TGTGCCAGCAGCCCGGGGGTGGGGGGTGAAAAACTGTTTTTT
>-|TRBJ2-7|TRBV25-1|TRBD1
CASSEGINGDSPYEQYF
TGTGCCAGCAGTGAAGGGATTAACGGGGACAGTCCCTACGAGCAGTACTTC
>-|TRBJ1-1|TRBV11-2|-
CASSPGLSEAFF
TGTGCCAGCAGCCCAGGGTTGTCTGAAGCTTTCTTT
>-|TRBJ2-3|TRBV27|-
CASSLILFGAIDTQYF
TGTGCCAGCAGTTTAATTTTATTCGGAGCCATAGATACGCAGTATTTT
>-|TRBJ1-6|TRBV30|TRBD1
CACGQGISPLHF
TGTGCCTGCGGACAGGGGATATCACCCCTCCACTTT
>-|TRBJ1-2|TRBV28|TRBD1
CASSSPLGGQSYTF
TGTGCCAGCAGCTCCCCTTTAGGGGGCCAGAGCTACACCTTC
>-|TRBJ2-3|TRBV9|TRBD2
CASSPDGAGGFTDTQYF
TGTGCCAGCAGCCCCGATGGGGCGGGGGGGTTCACAGATACGCAGTATTTT
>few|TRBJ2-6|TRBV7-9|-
CASIPGLPGANVLTF
TGTGCCAGCATCCCAGGGTTGCCTGGGGCCAACGTCCTGACTTTC
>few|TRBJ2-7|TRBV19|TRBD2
CASSRGAGGFYEQYF
TGTGCCAGTAGCCGGGGTGCGGGGGGCTTTTACGAGCAGTACTTC
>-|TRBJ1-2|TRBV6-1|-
CASSESNRAGYTF
TGTGCCAGCAGTGAATCAAACAGGGCTGGCTACACCTTC
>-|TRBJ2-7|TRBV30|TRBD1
CAWSVWTGAHEQYF
TGTGCCTGGAGTGTGTGGACAGGGGCCCACGAGCAGTACTTC
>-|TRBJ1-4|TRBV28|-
CASSFGLSNEKLFF
TGTGCCAGCAGCTTCGGACTCAGTAATGAAAAACTGTTTTTT
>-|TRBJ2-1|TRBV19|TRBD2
CASSSTGGSYNEQFF
TGTGCCAGTAGTTCTACGGGGGGGAGCTACAATGAGCAGTTCTTC
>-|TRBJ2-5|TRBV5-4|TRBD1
CASKSGTEETQYF
TGTGCCAGCAAGTCCGGGACAGAAGAGACCCAGTACTTC
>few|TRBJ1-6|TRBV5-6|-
CASSPSTGGNSPLHF
TGTGCCAGCAGCCCCTCGACGGGGGGGAATTCACCCCTCCACTTT
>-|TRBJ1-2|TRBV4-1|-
CASRPGFNLYGYTF
TGCGCCAGCAGACCAGGGTTCAACTTATATGGCTACACCTTC
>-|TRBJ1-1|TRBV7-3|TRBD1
CASSSEDRAGTEAFF
TGTGCCAGCAGCTCCGAGGACAGGGCTGGAACTGAAGCTTTCTTT
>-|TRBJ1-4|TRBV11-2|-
CASSTSRGEKLFF
TGTGCCAGCAGCACCTCGCGCGGAGAAAAACTGTTTTTT
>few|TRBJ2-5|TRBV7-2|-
CASSVTGFPETQYF
TGTGCCAGCAGCGTCACAGGGTTCCCAGAGACCCAGTACTTC
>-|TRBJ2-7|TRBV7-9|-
CASSPNRIVQYF
TGTGCCAGCAGCCCCAACAGAATTGTGCAGTACTTC
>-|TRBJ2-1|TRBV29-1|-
CSGRDYNEQFF
TGCAGCGGGAGAGACTACAATGAGCAGTTCTTC
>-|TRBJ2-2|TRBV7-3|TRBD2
CASSTQRGGLSGELFF
TGTGCCAGCAGCACACAGCGGGGGGGCCTCAGCGGGGAGCTGTTTTTT
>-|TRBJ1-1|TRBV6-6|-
CATSATGGQAFF
TGTGCCACCAGTGCAACGGGGGGTCAAGCTTTCTTT
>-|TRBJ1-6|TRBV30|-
CAWSAGDGNSPLHF
TGTGCCTGGAGTGCGGGGGATGGAAATTCACCCCTCCACTTT
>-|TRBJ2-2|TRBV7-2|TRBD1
CASSSRQGGTGELFF
TGTGCCAGCAGCTCTCGACAGGGCGGCACCGGGGAGCTGTTTTTT
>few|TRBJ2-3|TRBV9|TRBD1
CASSHEIGDRGWDTQYF
TGTGCCAGCAGCCATGAGATAGGGGACAGGGGGTGGGATACGCAGTATTTT
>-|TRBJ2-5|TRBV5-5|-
CASSLGARETQYF
TGTGCCAGCAGCCTGGGGGCCAGGGAGACCCAGTACTTC
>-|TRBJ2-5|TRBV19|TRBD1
CASSNDRGTQYF
TGTGCCAGTAGTAATGACAGGGGGACCCAGTACTTC
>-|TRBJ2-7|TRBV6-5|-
CASRNFRGYEQYF
TGTGCCAGCAGGAACTTTCGAGGCTACGAGCAGTACTTC